This entry is about one TCR beta chain. The antigen remains unidentified. Profiled with immunoSEQ multiplex PCR; TCRdb holds only in-frame clones, not every one. The top ten hold under 0.45% of the sample, which has 2 million to 2.5 million clones, 90% to 95% seen once. The record originates from a study of shared clonotypes between healthy human individuals. In the study overall: A couple of women and a few men aged 18 to 49 served as donors.

Overall study findings and caveats: Four donors had roughly 5% of their naive CD4 clonotypes in common.

V gave up 5 bases and J gave up 4 bases, with 8 bases separating them. The germline V gene encodes CDR1 SGHNT and CDR2 YENEEA. The CDR3 covers 12 residues. The chain uses TRBV11-3 and TRBJ1-1; D unclear. The sequence was collected from a young man in good health. Some clones in this sample may be carry-over from other donors' samples. The source material was naive CD4+ T cells from PBMCs. Indicated subset: CD45RA+ positively selected. The CDR3 nucleotides read TGTGCCAGCAGCCCGTGGGCCACTGAAGCTTTCTTT. Residues: CASSPWATEAFF. Drawing the rest from reference TRBV11-3 and TRBJ1-1, the complete variable domain is EAGVVQSPRYKIIEKKQPVAFWCNPISGHNTLYWYLQNLGQGPELLIRYENEEAVDDSQLPKDRFSAERLKGVDSTLKIQPAELGDSAVYLCASSPWATEAFFGQGTRLTVV.